Below, 7 T cell receptor beta chains from the same sample are listed, as sequenced in a study of blood T cells in healthy people across ages. With a J-beta primer mix and a sample-barcoded 5' primer, a second PCR ran about 7 to 12 cycles. Using its own MiXCR run on the 5' RACE reads, TCRdb lists one record per CDR3 protein. The repertoire holds about a million distinct CDR3 sequences, less than 45% seen once, with about 12% in the top ten. The sequenced sample consisted of blood. The receptors shown here come from a man aged 18-30 years in good health.

The chain combines TRBV6-2 or TRBV6-3 with TRBJ1-2; no reliable D call. The length of the CDR3 is 12 residues. Germline assignment: CDR1 MNHEY and CDR2 SVGEGT. V was trimmed by 6 bases and J by 4 bases, leaving 9 bases between them. The CDR3: CASSPPSYGYTF. CDR3 DNA sequence: TGTGCCAGCAGCCCGCCAAGCTATGGCTACACCTTC.

This clonotype was found a few times. As DNA, the CDR3 is TGTGCCAGCAGCTTAAGGGCCCTCCCCAATGAGCAGTTCTTC. It codes for CASSLRALPNEQFF. The V call is TRBV7-9, the J call TRBJ2-1; no reliable D call. The CDR3 is 14 amino acids. The V end was cut by 2 bases, the J end by 6 bases, with 11 bases between. Germline V lookup: CDR1 SEHNR, CDR2 FQNEAQ (reference sequence).

J is TRBJ2-3 and V is TRBV7-2, with a tentative D call TRBD1 (6 bases). The ends were cut back, 8 bases at V and 1 base at J, with 16 bases in the middle. Germline V gives CDR1 SGHTA, CDR2 FQGNSA. The CDR3 covers 15 residues. The CDR3 region is CASDEGVIGTDTQYF. The DNA of the CDR3 is TGTGCCAGCGATGAGGGGGTGATTGGCACAGATACGCAGTATTTT. Using reference TRBV7-2 and TRBJ2-3 for the parts outside the CDR3, the full variable domain is GAGVSQSPSNKVTEKGKDVELRCDPISGHTALYWYRQSLGQGLEFLIYFQGNSAPDKSGLPSDRFSAERTGGSVSTLTIQRTQQEDSAVYLCASDEGVIGTDTQYFGPGTRLTVL.

The CDR3 DNA follows: TGTGCCATCAGTGAGGTTGGCTCTTTCACCGGGGAGCTGTTTTTT. Its protein product is CAISEVGSFTGELFF. The chain couples TRBV10-3 to TRBJ2-2; D not certain. Germline lookup yields CDR1 ENHRY and CDR2 SYGVKD. CDR3 size: 15 residues. Trimming cost V 2 bases and J 4 bases, with 11 bases left between them.

The V gene is TRBV7-6, the J gene TRBJ2-7; D remains ambiguous. The CDR3 length is 15 residues. Germline CDR1 is SGHVS and CDR2 is FNYEAQ. V dropped 1 base and J dropped 2 bases, with 12 bases sitting between them. CDR3 coding DNA: TGTGCCAGCAGCTTAGAGGCAGCAGAAACCTACGAGCAGTACTTC. This encodes CASSLEAAETYEQYF.

The genes are TRBV4-1 and TRBJ2-5, with D perhaps assigned TRBD1 or TRBD2 (6 bases each). V lost 1 base, J lost 11 bases, and 14 bases lay in between. This CDR3 spans 13 amino acids. Per germline, CDR1 MGHRA and CDR2 YSYEKL. The CDR3 region is CASSQGGDNEQYF. The CDR3 region has the DNA TGCGCCAGCAGCCAAGGCGGGGACAATGAGCAGTACTTC.

This chain connects TRBV9 to TRBJ2-7, with 12 bases fitting TRBD1. The CDR3 length is 18 residues. The J segment lost 3 bases and the V segment lost 4 bases, leaving 14 bases of the junction unmatched. Germline CDR1 is SGDLS and CDR2 is YYNGEE. The CDR3 is CASSHTGTGGENFYEQYF. For the CDR3, the DNA is TGTGCCAGCAGCCACACCGGGACAGGGGGCGAAAATTTCTACGAGCAGTACTTC.